The clone carrying this T cell receptor beta chain was recorded many times. Antigen specificity is unknown. The beta constant-region primer was an equimolar mix of two oligonucleotides covering TRBC1 and TRBC2. Four rounds of PCR amplified the ligated cDNA using nested alpha and beta constant-region primers plus SP2. The cDNA 3' end received a ligated single-stranded oligonucleotide carrying the SP2 primer and a 12-nucleotide UMI. Each CDR3 protein is one row after TCRdb ran MiXCR on the UMI-ligation and nested PCR reads. Seen here are some 110,000 distinct CDR3 sequences, 36% observed once, and the top ten hold approximately 0.87%. The sample belongs to a study of naive and memory T cell subsets. General study points: In CD4 and CD8 cells, diversity dropped from naive through EMRA.

The CDR3 is 15 amino acids. V was clipped by 1 base and J by 5 bases, with 15 bases between them. Germline V CDR1 and CDR2: SGHDT, YYEEEE. The chain couples TRBV5-6 to TRBJ2-5; D remains ambiguous. This receptor was obtained from a human donor in good health. The sample comprised central memory CD4+ T cells from blood. The CDR3 here is CASSLILIGKETQYF. The CDR3 bases are TGTGCCAGCAGCTTGATTTTAATAGGGAAGGAGACCCAGTACTTC. Based on the CDR3 plus reference TRBV5-6 and TRBJ2-5, the full variable domain is DAGVTQSPTHLIKTRGQQVTLRCSPKSGHDTVSWYQQALGQGPQFIFQYYEEEERQRGNFPDRFSGHQFPNYSSELNVNALLLGDSALYLCASSLILIGKETQYFGPGTRLLVL.